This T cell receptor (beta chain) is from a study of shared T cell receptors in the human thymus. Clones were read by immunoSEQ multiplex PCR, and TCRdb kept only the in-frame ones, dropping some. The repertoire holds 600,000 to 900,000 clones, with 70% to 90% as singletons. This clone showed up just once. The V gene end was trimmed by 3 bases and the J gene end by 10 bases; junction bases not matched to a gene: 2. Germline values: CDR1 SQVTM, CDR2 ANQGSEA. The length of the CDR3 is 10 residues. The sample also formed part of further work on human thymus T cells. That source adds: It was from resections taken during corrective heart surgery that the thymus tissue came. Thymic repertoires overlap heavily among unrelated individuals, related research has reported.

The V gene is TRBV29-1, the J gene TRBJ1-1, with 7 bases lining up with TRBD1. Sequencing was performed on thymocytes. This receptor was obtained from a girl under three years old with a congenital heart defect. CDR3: CSVDNRGAFF. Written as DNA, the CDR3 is TGCAGCGTTGATAACAGGGGAGCTTTCTTT.